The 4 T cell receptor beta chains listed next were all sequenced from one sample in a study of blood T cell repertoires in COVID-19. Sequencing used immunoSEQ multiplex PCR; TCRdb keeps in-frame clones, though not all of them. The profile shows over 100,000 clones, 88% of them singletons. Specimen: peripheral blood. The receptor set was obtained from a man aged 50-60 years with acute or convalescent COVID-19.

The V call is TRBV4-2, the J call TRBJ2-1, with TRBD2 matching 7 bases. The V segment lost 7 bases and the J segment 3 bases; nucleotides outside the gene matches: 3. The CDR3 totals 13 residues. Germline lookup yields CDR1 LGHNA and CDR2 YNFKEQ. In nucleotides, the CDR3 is TGTGCCAGCACTGGCGGGAGCTACAATGAGCAGTTCTTC. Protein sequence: CASTGGSYNEQFF.

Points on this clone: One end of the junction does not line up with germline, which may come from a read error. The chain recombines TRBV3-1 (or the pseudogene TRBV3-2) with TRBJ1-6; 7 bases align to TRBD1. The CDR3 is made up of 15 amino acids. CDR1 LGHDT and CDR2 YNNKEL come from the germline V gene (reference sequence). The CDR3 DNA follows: TGTGCCAGCAGACACCGGGACAGAGAAAATTCACCTCTCCACTTT. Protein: CASRHRDRENSPLHF.

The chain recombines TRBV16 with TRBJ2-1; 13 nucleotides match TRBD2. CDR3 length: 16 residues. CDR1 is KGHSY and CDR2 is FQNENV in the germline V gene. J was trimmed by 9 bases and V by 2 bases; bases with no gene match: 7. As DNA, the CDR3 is TGTGCCAGCAGCCAAATCGGACTAGCGGGAGAGGCTGAGCAGTTCTTC. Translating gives CASSQIGLAGEAEQFF.

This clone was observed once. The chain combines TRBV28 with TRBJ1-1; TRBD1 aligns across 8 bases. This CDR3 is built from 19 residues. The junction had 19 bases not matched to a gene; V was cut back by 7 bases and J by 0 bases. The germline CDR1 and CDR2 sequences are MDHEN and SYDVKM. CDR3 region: CASNQDRVRFQAMNTEAFF. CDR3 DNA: TGTGCCAGCAACCAGGACAGGGTAAGATTCCAGGCAATGAACACTGAAGCTTTCTTT.